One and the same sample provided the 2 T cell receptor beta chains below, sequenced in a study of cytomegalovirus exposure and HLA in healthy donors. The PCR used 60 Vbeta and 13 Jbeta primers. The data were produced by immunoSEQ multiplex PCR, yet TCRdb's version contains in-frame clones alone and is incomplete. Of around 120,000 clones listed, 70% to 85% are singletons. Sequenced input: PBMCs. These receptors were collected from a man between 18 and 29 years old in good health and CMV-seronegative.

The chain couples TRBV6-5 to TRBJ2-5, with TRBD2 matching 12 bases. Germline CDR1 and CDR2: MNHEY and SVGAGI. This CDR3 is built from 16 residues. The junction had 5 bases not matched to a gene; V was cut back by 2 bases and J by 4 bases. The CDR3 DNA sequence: TGTGCCAGCAGTTACCGGACTAGCGGGGTCCTAGAGACCCAGTACTTC. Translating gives CASSYRTSGVLETQYF.

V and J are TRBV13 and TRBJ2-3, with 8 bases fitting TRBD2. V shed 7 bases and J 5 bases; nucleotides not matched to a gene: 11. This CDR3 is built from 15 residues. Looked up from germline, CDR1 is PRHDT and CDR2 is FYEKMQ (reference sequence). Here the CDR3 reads CASNPGGAWGDTQYF. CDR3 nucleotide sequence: TGTGCCAGCAACCCCGGGGGGGCCTGGGGAGATACGCAGTATTTT.